This is a list of T cell receptor beta chains from one sample in a study of T cells in Graves' hyperthyroidism and ophthalmopathy. One entry per CDR3 protein results from TCRdb running MiXCR on the multiplex PCR reads. The sample carries 660,000 or so distinct CDR3 sequences, under 25% recorded once. Input material: blood. Receptors originate from a man aged 30 to 45 with Graves' ophthalmopathy. CDR3s include the opening cysteine and the closing phenylalanine or tryptophan. Fields, in order: CDR3 protein, CDR3 DNA, clone size, J gene, D gene, V gene. The D gene is left open where the match is weak. Clone sizes are given selectively: once, few, many, or a class where the clone is expanded.

CDR3aa: CASSLVAGRIQGMNTEAFF
CDR3nt: TGTGCCAGCAGCTTAGTGGCGGGGAGAATCCAGGGGATGAACACTGAAGCTTTCTTT
abundance: few
j_gene: TRBJ1-1
d_gene: NA
v_gene: TRBV7-9

CDR3aa: CASSQGADSTGETQYF
CDR3nt: TGTGCCAGCAGCCAAGGGGCAGACTCCACCGGAGAGACCCAGTACTTC
abundance: few
j_gene: TRBJ2-5
d_gene: NA
v_gene: TRBV4-2

CDR3aa: CASSFPAGGPFTDTQYF
CDR3nt: TGTGCCAGCAGCTTTCCTGCGGGAGGGCCGTTCACAGATACGCAGTATTTT
abundance: NA
j_gene: TRBJ2-3
d_gene: TRBD2
v_gene: TRBV7-2

CDR3aa: CSARGLLNGTGKGGSNQPQHF
CDR3nt: TGCAGTGCTAGAGGTCTACTAAATGGGACAGGGAAGGGCGGTAGCAATCAGCCCCAGCATTTT
abundance: NA
j_gene: TRBJ1-5
d_gene: TRBD1
v_gene: TRBV20-1

CDR3aa: CASSHGPGRDQPQHF
CDR3nt: TGTGCCAGCAGCCATGGGCCAGGTCGGGATCAGCCCCAGCATTTT
abundance: NA
j_gene: TRBJ1-5
d_gene: NA
v_gene: TRBV7-8

CDR3aa: CASSSPGTGEDYEQYF
CDR3nt: TGTGCCAGCAGCTCTCCGGGGACAGGGGAGGACTACGAGCAGTACTTC
abundance: few
j_gene: TRBJ2-7
d_gene: TRBD1
v_gene: TRBV13

CDR3aa: CSVVGRGEGYNEQFF
CDR3nt: TGCAGCGTTGTTGGAAGGGGGGAGGGCTACAATGAGCAGTTCTTC
abundance: NA
j_gene: TRBJ2-1
d_gene: NA
v_gene: TRBV29-1

CDR3aa: CASSDGGGEHFGQPQHF
CDR3nt: TGTGCCAGCAGTGATGGAGGGGGCGAACACTTTGGTCAGCCCCAGCATTTT
abundance: NA
j_gene: TRBJ1-5
d_gene: TRBD1
v_gene: TRBV6-1

CDR3aa: CASSLEPGTSGANEQFF
CDR3nt: TGCGCCAGCAGCTTGGAGCCCGGGACAAGCGGGGCGAATGAGCAGTTCTTC
abundance: many
j_gene: TRBJ2-1
d_gene: NA
v_gene: TRBV5-1

CDR3aa: CASSPPGARAPQHF
CDR3nt: TGTGCCAGCAGCCCCCCAGGGGCCAGGGCGCCCCAGCATTTT
abundance: few
j_gene: TRBJ1-5
d_gene: NA
v_gene: TRBV7-9

CDR3aa: CASAKIWGSGQYF
CDR3nt: TGTGCCAGCGCGAAAATTTGGGGCTCGGGGCAGTACTTC
abundance: NA
j_gene: TRBJ2-7
d_gene: NA
v_gene: TRBV27

CDR3aa: CASSHGTAVRIQPQHF
CDR3nt: TGTGCCAGCAGTCATGGGACAGCGGTGCGGATTCAGCCCCAGCATTTT
abundance: many
j_gene: TRBJ1-5
d_gene: TRBD1
v_gene: TRBV28

CDR3aa: CASTNAAILNTEAFF
CDR3nt: TGTGCCAGTACAAATGCGGCCATTCTGAACACTGAAGCTTTCTTT
abundance: few
j_gene: TRBJ1-1
d_gene: NA
v_gene: TRBV19

CDR3aa: CASSLYSESRPQHF
CDR3nt: TGTGCCAGCAGTTTATACAGCGAATCACGCCCCCAGCATTTT
abundance: few
j_gene: TRBJ1-5
d_gene: NA
v_gene: TRBV28

CDR3aa: CASSLQQSTYEQYF
CDR3nt: TGTGCCAGCAGCTTGCAACAGAGTACCTACGAGCAGTACTTC
abundance: NA
j_gene: TRBJ2-7
d_gene: NA
v_gene: TRBV5-6

CDR3aa: CASSRPTGTNEQYF
CDR3nt: TGTGCCAGCAGTCGCCCGACAGGAACCAACGAGCAGTACTTC
abundance: many
j_gene: TRBJ2-7
d_gene: NA
v_gene: TRBV28

CDR3aa: CSVGGHEQYF
CDR3nt: TGCAGCGTTGGTGGCCACGAGCAGTACTTC
abundance: NA
j_gene: TRBJ2-7
d_gene: NA
v_gene: TRBV29-1

CDR3aa: CASSIDPPDRDRNLNTEAFF
CDR3nt: TGTGCCAGTAGTATAGATCCCCCCGACCGGGACAGAAACTTGAACACTGAAGCTTTCTTT
abundance: few
j_gene: TRBJ1-1
d_gene: TRBD1
v_gene: TRBV19

CDR3aa: CASRLQLGGLETQYF
CDR3nt: TGTGCCAGCAGACTACAGTTGGGGGGCCTGGAGACCCAGTACTTC
abundance: NA
j_gene: TRBJ2-5
d_gene: NA
v_gene: TRBV7-9

CDR3aa: CASSFGRGREQYF
CDR3nt: TGTGCCAGCAGTTTCGGCCGGGGGCGAGAACAGTACTTC
abundance: few
j_gene: TRBJ2-7
d_gene: NA
v_gene: TRBV28

CDR3aa: CASSLELGQGASYSYNEQFF
CDR3nt: TGTGCCAGCAGCTTAGAGCTAGGACAGGGGGCGTCCTATTCCTACAATGAGCAGTTCTTC
abundance: NA
j_gene: TRBJ2-1
d_gene: TRBD1
v_gene: TRBV11-2

CDR3aa: CASSLQQDAFGANVLTF
CDR3nt: TGTGCCAGCAGCCTGCAGCAGGACGCGTTTGGGGCCAACGTCCTGACTTTC
abundance: few
j_gene: TRBJ2-6
d_gene: NA
v_gene: TRBV7-2

CDR3aa: CSVGERGIPQETQYF
CDR3nt: TGCAGCGTTGGGGAGCGGGGGATACCCCAAGAGACCCAGTACTTC
abundance: few
j_gene: TRBJ2-5
d_gene: TRBD2
v_gene: TRBV29-1

CDR3aa: CASSPLAGVMNYEQYF
CDR3nt: TGTGCCAGCAGCCCCCTAGCGGGAGTCATGAACTACGAGCAGTACTTC
abundance: many
j_gene: TRBJ2-7
d_gene: TRBD2
v_gene: TRBV11-2

CDR3aa: CASSQERQGWADTQYF
CDR3nt: TGCGCCAGCAGCCAAGAACGACAGGGGTGGGCAGATACGCAGTATTTT
abundance: few
j_gene: TRBJ2-3
d_gene: TRBD1
v_gene: TRBV4-1